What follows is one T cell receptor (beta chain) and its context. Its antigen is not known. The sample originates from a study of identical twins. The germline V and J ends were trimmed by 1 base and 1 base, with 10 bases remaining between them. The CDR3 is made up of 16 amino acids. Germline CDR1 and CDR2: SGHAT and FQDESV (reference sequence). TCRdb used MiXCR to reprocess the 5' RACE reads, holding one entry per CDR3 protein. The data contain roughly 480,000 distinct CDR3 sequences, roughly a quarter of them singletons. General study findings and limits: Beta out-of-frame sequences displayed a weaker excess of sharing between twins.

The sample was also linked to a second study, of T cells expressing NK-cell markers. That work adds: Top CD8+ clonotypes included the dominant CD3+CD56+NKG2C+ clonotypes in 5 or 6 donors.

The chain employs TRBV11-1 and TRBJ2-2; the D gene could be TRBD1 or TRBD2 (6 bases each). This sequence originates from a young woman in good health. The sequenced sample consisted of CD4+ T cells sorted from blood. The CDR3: CASSLERGRNTGELFF. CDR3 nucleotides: TGTGCCAGCAGCTTAGAACGGGGGCGGAACACCGGGGAGCTGTTTTTT.